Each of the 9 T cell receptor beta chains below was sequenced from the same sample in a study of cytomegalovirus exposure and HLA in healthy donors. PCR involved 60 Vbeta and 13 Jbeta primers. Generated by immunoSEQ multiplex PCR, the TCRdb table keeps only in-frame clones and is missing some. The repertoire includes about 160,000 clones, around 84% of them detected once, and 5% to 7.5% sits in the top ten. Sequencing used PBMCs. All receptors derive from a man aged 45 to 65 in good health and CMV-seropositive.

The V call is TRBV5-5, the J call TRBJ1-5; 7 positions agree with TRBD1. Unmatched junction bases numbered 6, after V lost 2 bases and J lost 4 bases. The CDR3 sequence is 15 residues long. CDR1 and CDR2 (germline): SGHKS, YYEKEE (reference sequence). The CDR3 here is CASSFQGDWNQPQHF. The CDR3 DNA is TGTGCCAGCAGCTTCCAGGGGGACTGGAATCAGCCCCAGCATTTT.

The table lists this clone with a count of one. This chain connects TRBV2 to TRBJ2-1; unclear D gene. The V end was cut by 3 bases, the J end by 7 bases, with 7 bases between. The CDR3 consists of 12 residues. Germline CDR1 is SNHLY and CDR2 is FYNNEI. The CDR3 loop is CASSDHSNEQFF. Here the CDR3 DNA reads TGTGCCAGCAGTGACCACTCGAATGAGCAGTTCTTC.

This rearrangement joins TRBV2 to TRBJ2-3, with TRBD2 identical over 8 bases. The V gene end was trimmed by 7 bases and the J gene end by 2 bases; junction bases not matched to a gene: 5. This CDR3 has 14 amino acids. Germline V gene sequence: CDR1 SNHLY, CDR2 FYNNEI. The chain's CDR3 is CASNPAGVTDTQYF. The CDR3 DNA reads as TGTGCCAGCAACCCAGCGGGAGTCACAGATACGCAGTATTTT. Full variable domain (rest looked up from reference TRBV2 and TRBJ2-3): EPEVTQTPSHQVTQMGQEVILRCVPISNHLYFYWYRQILGQKVEFLVSFYNNEISEKSEIFDDQFSVERPDGSNFTLKIRSTKLEDSAMYFCASNPAGVTDTQYFGPGTRLTVL.

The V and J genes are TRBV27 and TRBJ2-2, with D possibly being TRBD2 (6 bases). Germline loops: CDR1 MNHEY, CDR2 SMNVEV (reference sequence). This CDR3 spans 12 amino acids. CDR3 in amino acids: CGTTSATGELFF. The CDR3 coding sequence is TGTGGCACGACTAGTGCTACCGGGGAGCTGTTTTTT.

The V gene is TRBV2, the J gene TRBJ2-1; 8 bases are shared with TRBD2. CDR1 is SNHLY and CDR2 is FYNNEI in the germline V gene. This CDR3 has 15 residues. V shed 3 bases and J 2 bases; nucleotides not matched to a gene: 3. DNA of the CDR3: TGTGCCAGCAGTGAGGGCGGGGGGACCTACAATGAGCAGTTCTTC. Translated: CASSEGGGTYNEQFF.

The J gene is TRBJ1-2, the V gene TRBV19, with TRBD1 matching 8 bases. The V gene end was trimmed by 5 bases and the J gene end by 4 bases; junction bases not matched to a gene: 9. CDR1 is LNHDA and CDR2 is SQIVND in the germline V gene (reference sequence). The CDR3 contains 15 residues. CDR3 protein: CASSATGQDLYGYTF. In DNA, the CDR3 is TGTGCCAGTAGTGCAACGGGACAGGACCTCTATGGCTACACCTTC.

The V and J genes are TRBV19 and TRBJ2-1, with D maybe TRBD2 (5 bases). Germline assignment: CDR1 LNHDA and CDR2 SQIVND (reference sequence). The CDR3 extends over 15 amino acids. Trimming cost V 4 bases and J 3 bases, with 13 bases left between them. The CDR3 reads CASSSSGGFYNEQFF. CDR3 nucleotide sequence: TGTGCCAGTAGTAGCAGTGGCGGGTTCTACAATGAGCAGTTCTTC.

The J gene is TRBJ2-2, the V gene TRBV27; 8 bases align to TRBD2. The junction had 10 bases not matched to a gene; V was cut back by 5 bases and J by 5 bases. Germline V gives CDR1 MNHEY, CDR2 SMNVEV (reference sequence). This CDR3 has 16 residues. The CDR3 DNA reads TGTGCCAGCAGTAAGACTCGACTAGCGAGTACCGGGGAGCTGTTTTTT. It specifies CASSKTRLASTGELFF.

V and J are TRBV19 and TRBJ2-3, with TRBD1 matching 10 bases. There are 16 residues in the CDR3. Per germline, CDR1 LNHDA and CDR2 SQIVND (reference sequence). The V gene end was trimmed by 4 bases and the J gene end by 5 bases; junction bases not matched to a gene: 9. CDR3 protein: CASSKGQGLEEDTQYF. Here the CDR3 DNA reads TGTGCCAGTAGTAAGGGACAGGGGTTAGAGGAAGATACGCAGTATTTT.